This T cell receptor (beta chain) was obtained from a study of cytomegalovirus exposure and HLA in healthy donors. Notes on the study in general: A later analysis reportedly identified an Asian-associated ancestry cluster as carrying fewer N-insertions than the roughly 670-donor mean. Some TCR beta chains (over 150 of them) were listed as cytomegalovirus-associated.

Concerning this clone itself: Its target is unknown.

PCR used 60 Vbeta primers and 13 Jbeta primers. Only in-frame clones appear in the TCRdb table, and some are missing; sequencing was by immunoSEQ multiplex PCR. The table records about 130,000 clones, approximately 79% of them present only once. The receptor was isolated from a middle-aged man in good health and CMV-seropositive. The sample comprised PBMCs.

CDR3 loop: CASSPDSSSYNEQFF. The CDR3 DNA sequence: TGTGCCAGCTCTCCGGACTCCAGCTCCTACAATGAGCAGTTCTTC. The chain has TRBV18 and TRBJ2-1; tentative D call: TRBD2 (5 bases). This CDR3 has 15 residues. Germline CDR1 KGHSH, CDR2 LQKENI. With 6 bases removed from V and 0 bases from J, the gap between germline ends came to 12 bases.